This T cell receptor beta chain was identified in a study of beta chain features in type 1 diabetes (dated by TCRdb to 2016 to 2019). For the wider study: Patients and healthy donors did not differ in mean age, gender distribution, total cell number or subset yield. Across all samples, about 110 million sorted cells were examined, and cell number per subset correlated strongly with RNA yield. In the study, recently diagnosed type 1 diabetes patients and matched healthy donors were compared on the TCRB repertoires of their sorted circulating CD4+ T cell subsets. Regulatory and stem cell-like memory subsets were obtained from only 8 patients and roughly 8 healthy donors, while naive and central memory subsets were obtained from all 28 donors.

General conclusions and limits of the study: At VDJ recombination sites, type 1 diabetes patients had fewer insertions and more deleted nucleotides, which implies abnormalities in thymic rearrangement. Because cDNA rather than genomic DNA was sequenced, highly expressing activated cells could have been over-represented, although no difference in activation and CD3 levels was found between groups. Because small numbers of individuals were included in the HLA sub-analyses, any influence of HLA type on TCRB rearrangement was left unresolved. Shorter templates might have been favored by PCR, but patient and control samples were amplified and corrected together, so both groups would have been affected equally by any skew. Naive, central memory and regulatory TCRB repertoires appeared to be more similar among patients than among healthy donors. Type 1 diabetes patients showed a moderate but significant shortening of TCRB CDR3 length in all four CD4+ subsets.

About this clone: Its antigen is not yet known. Base qualities are not provided; no much larger clone lies one nucleotide away.

V loses 2 bases at its end and J loses 1 base; junction bases beyond the gene matches: 8. The germline V gene encodes CDR1 SGHRS and CDR2 YFSETQ. The CDR3 spans 18 residues, from the cysteine through the phenylalanine. Solely the CDR3 DNA is kept, with 54 bases framed from the first base. Each donor gave one peripheral blood draw, about 110 mL on average, collected into heparinised tubes. Using a panel that included CD45RO, CCR7, CD25, CD127, CD95 and CD27, naive, central memory, regulatory and stem cell-like memory CD4+ T cells were sorted on a BD FACSAria II. Every sorted population had a purity above 95%. Right away, PBMCs were isolated by Lymphoprep density gradient centrifugation and were stained directly, with no culture step. So that batch effects would be minimized, each experiment stained and sorted samples in pairs, pairing one healthy donor with one patient. The entire amount of isolated RNA was reverse transcribed using the High Capacity cDNA Reverse Transcription Kit, so the sequenced TCRB transcripts were expressed ones. Naive, central memory and regulatory T cell samples underwent deep immunoSEQ sequencing, averaging about 3.5 million total reads per sample. After sorted cells were lysed in RLT buffer, RNA was extracted with DNase-treated RNeasy Micro or Mini kits, with the choice depending on cell number. To prevent cross-contamination, every cell subset was processed on its own, while patient and healthy donor samples were processed together. TCRB sequences were amplified from cDNA with the immunoSEQ multiplex PCR, producing 87-bp fragments spanning the CDR3 region. Sequencing of the amplicons was performed on the Illumina HiSeq platform. On the study's bioinformatics: PCR bias was computationally corrected using synthetic template baselines, reads within Hamming distance 2 were collapsed, and singletons that could not be merged were discarded. By aligning reads against IMGT, V, D and J genes, CDR3 length, and insertions or deletions at six rearrangement sites were assigned. Clonotype counts were normalized to sorted cell number within each subset before computing true diversity and Gini coefficients with the tcR R package. Repertoire sharing was quantified using the overlap coefficient calculated on TCRB nucleotide sequences. As a proxy for the pre-selection repertoire, out-of-frame TCRB sequences from naive cells were analyzed. TCRdb took this table from immuneACCESS and kept in-frame rearrangements with V and J called. Such tables lack part of the clones; where checked against another copy, unresolved V genes explain under half of the gap, and the rest is unexplained. V and J calls and clone size are copied from that table; D and trimming were computed from the DNA. This sample lists about 640,000 clones; approximately 13% were detected once. More than 0.095% of the sample is held by the ten biggest clonotypes.

The V gene is TRBV5-1 and the J gene is TRBJ2-6; 8 central bases correspond to TRBD1. Sequenced: naive CD4+ T cells from blood. In light of the paper, this sample's cell subset or site label describes: true naive CD4+ T cells. The TCR was taken from a man younger than 40 with type 1 diabetes. The DNA is as follows: TGCGCCAGCAGCTTTATGACAGGGGCTCTATCTGGGGCCAACGTCCTGACTTTC. The translation is CASSFMTGALSGANVLTF.